These 7 T cell receptor beta chains came from one sample sequenced in a study of blood T cell repertoires in COVID-19. Using immunoSEQ multiplex PCR, the repertoire was profiled, and TCRdb retains in-frame clones only, with some absent. The sample holds 75,000 to 100,000 clones, about 89% seen once. Sample: peripheral blood. Receptors originate from a human donor with acute or convalescent COVID-19. The donor label of this sample is uncertain.

The gene calls are TRBV4-3 and TRBJ2-1; 7 bases line up with TRBD2. The V gene end was trimmed by 4 bases and the J gene end by 2 bases; junction bases not matched to a gene: 8. CDR3 length equals 16 residues. Per the germline V gene, CDR1 is LGHNA and CDR2 is YSLEER. CDR3: CASSRFPGGPYNEQFF. CDR3 coding DNA: TGCGCCAGCAGCCGATTCCCGGGGGGTCCCTACAATGAGCAGTTCTTC.

This chain connects TRBV7-2 to TRBJ1-5, with 8 nucleotides matching TRBD1. The germline CDR1 and CDR2 sequences are SGHTA and FQGNSA. Unmatched junction bases numbered 9, after V lost 5 bases and J lost 6 bases. CDR3 length: 15 amino acids. The CDR3 DNA sequence: TGTGCCAGCAGCCCTGGACAGGGTCGGATTCAGCCCCAGCATTTT. This sequence encodes CASSPGQGRIQPQHF. The variable domain in full, completed from reference TRBV7-2 and TRBJ1-5, reads GAGVSQSPSNKVTEKGKDVELRCDPISGHTALYWYRQSLGQGLEFLIYFQGNSAPDKSGLPSDRFSAERTGGSVSTLTIQRTQQEDSAVYLCASSPGQGRIQPQHFGDGTRLSIL.

The chain carries TRBV7-9 and TRBJ1-4; no clear D gene. Trimming removed 0 bases from V and 8 bases from J, with 13 bases in between. This CDR3 has 15 amino acids. CDR1 and CDR2 from the germline V gene are SEHNR and FQNEAQ (reference sequence). The CDR3 DNA follows: TGTGCCAGCAGCTTAGCCCGGTCAGGAGGCGAAAAACTGTTTTTT. Translation gives CASSLARSGGEKLFF.

CDR3 in amino acids: CASSPGGDSPLHF. The CDR3 DNA reads TGTGCCAGCTCACCAGGGGGCGATTCACCCCTCCACTTT. The V and J genes are TRBV18 and TRBJ1-6; the D gene is possibly TRBD1 (6 bases). Trimming shortened V by 2 bases and J by 8 bases, and 7 bases separated the two germline ends. The CDR3 is 13 residues long. Germline-derived CDR1 and CDR2 are KGHSH and LQKENI.

The chain uses TRBV28 and TRBJ2-5, with 11 nucleotides matching TRBD2. Germline loops: CDR1 MDHEN, CDR2 SYDVKM. CDR3 size: 16 residues. V lost 2 bases, J lost 1 base, and 3 bases stayed unmatched. The CDR3 region is CASSLGLAGGQETQYF. The CDR3 region has the DNA TGTGCCAGCAGTTTAGGGCTAGCGGGGGGCCAAGAGACCCAGTACTTC.

The chain combines TRBV4-1 with TRBJ2-3; 8 bases match TRBD2. This CDR3 contains 16 residues. The ends lost 4 bases at V and 4 bases at J; junction bases unmatched: 10. Per the germline V gene, CDR1 is MGHRA and CDR2 is YSYEKL. The CDR3 nucleotides are TGCGCCAGCAGCCCACCTGGCGGGGGGCGGTCAGATACGCAGTATTTT. This codes for CASSPPGGGRSDTQYF.

This rearrangement joins TRBV7-9 to TRBJ1-2; 7 bases align to TRBD1. Trimming cost V 5 bases and J 2 bases; bases outside gene matches: 2. The CDR3 consists of 13 residues. The germline gives CDR1 SEHNR, CDR2 FQNEAQ (reference sequence). CDR3 loop: CASSRQGNYGYTF. In DNA, the CDR3 is TGTGCCAGCAGCCGACAGGGCAACTATGGCTACACCTTC.